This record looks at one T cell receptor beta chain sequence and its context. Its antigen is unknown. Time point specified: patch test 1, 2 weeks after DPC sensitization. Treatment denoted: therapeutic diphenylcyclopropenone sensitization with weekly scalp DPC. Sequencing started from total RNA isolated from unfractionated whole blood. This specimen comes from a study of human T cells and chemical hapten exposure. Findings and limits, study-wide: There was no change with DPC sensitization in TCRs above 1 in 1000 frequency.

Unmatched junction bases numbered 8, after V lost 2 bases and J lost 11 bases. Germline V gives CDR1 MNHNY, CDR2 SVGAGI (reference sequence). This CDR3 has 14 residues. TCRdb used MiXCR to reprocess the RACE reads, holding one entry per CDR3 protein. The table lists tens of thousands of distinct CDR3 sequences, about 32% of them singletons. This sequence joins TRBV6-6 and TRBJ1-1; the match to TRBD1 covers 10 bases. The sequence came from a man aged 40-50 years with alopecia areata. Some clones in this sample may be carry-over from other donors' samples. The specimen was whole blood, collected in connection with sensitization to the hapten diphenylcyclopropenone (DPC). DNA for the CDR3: TGTGCCAGCAGTTACGACAGGGGGCGTTTGAGCGCTTTCTTT. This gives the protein CASSYDRGRLSAFF.